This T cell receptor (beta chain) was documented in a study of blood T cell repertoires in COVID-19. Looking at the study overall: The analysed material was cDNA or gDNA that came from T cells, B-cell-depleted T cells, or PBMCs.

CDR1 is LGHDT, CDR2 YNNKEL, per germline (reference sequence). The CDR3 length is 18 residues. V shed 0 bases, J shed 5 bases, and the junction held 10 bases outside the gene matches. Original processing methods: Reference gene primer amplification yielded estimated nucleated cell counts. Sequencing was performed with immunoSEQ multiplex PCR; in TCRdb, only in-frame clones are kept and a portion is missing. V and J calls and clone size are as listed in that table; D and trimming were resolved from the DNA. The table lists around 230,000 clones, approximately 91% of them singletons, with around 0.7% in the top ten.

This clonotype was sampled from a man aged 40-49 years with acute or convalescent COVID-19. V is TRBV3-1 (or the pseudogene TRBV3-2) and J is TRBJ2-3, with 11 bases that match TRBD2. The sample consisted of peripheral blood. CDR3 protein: CASSQETTSGGPRDTQYF. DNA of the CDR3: TGTGCCAGCAGCCAAGAAACCACTAGCGGGGGCCCCCGAGATACGCAGTATTTT.